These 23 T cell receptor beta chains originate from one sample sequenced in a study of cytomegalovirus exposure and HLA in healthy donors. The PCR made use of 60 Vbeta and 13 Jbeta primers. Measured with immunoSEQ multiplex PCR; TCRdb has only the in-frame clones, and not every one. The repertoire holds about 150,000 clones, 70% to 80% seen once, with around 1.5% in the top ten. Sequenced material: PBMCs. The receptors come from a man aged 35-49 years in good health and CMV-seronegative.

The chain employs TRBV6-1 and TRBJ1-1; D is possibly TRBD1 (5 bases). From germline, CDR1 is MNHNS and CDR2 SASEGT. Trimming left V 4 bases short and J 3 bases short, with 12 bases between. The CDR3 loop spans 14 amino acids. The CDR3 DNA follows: TGTGCCAGCAGTGTAGGAGGGGCCGACACTGAAGCTTTCTTT. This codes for CASSVGGADTEAFF.

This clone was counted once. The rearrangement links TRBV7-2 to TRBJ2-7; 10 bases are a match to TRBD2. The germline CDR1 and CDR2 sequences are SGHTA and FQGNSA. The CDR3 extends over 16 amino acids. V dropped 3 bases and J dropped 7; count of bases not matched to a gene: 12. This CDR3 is CASSFQSQREGGEQYF. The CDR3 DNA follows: TGTGCCAGCAGCTTTCAGTCTCAGCGGGAGGGAGGGGAGCAGTACTTC.

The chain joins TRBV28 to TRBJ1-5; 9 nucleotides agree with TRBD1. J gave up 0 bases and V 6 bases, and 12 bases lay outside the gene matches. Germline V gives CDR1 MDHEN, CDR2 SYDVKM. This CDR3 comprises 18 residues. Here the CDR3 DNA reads TGTGCCAGCAGCCACTTGTGGGACAGGGCCTATAGCAATCAGCCCCAGCATTTT. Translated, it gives CASSHLWDRAYSNQPQHF.

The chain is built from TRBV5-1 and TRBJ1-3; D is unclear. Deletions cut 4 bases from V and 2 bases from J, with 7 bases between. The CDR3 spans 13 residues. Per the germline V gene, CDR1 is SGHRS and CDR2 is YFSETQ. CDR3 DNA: TGCGCCAGCAGCCCGGGGACTGGAAACACCATATATTTT. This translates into CASSPGTGNTIYF.

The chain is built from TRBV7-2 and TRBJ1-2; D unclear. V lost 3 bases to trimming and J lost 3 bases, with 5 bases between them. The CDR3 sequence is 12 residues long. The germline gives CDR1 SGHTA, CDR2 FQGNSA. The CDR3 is CASSLADYGYTF. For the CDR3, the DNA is TGTGCCAGCAGCTTGGCAGACTATGGCTACACCTTC. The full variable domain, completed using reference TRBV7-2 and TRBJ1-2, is GAGVSQSPSNKVTEKGKDVELRCDPISGHTALYWYRQSLGQGLEFLIYFQGNSAPDKSGLPSDRFSAERTGGSVSTLTIQRTQQEDSAVYLCASSLADYGYTFGSGTRLTVV.

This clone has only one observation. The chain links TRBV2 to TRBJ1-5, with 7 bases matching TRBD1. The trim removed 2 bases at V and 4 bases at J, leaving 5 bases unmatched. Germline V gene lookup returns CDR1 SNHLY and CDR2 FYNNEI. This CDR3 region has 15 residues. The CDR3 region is CASSETGVGNQPQHF. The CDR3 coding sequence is TGTGCCAGCAGTGAAACAGGGGTGGGAAATCAGCCCCAGCATTTT.

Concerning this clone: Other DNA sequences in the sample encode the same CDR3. In DNA, the CDR3 is TGTGCCTGGAGTGCATACAGGGTACAGGTCCTCCCCACTGAAGCTTTCTTT. It translates to CAWSAYRVQVLPTEAFF. The J gene is TRBJ1-1, the V gene TRBV30; D is perhaps TRBD1 (6 bases). The CDR3 covers 17 residues. Trimming took off 1 base at V and 4 bases at J, with 22 bases between the two ends. The V gene's germline CDR1 is GTSNPN and CDR2 SVGIG (reference sequence).

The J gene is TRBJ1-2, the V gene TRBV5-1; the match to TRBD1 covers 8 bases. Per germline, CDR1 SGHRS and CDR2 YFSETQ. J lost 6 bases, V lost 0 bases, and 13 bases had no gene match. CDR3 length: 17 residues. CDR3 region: CASSLEPSDRELHGYTF. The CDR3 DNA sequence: TGCGCCAGCAGCTTGGAACCTTCGGACAGGGAGTTGCATGGCTACACCTTC.

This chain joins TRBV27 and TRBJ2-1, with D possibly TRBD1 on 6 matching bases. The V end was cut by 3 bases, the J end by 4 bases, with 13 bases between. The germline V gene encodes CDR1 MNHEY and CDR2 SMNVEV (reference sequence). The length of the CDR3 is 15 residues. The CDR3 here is CASSFFRGGYNEQFF. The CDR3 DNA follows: TGTGCCAGCAGTTTCTTCAGGGGTGGTTACAATGAGCAGTTCTTC.

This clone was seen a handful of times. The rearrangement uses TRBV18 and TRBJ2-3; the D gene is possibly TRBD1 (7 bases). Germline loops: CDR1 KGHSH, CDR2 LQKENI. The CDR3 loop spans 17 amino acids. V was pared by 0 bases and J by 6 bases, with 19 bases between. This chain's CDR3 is CASSPPTLGGGLDTQYF. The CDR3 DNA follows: TGTGCCAGCTCACCACCGACCTTAGGAGGGGGCTTGGATACGCAGTATTTT.

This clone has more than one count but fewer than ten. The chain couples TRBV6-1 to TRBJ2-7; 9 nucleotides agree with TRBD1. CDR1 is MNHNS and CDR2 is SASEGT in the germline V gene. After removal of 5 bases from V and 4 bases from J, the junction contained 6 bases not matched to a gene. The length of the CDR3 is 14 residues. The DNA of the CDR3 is TGTGCCAGCAGTTCCAACAGGGGGCCATACGAGCAGTACTTC. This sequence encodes CASSSNRGPYEQYF.

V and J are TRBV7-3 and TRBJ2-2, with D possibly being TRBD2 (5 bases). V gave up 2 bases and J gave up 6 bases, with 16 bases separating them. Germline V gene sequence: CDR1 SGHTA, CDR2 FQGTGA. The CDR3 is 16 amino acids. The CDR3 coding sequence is TGTGCCAGCAGCTTACGGTCGGGGTCCCCGGCCGGGGAGCTGTTTTTT. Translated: CASSLRSGSPAGELFF.

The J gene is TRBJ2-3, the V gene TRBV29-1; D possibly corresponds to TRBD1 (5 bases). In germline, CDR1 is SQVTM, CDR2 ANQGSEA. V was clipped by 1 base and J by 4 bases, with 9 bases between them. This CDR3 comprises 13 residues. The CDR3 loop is CSVEADTPDTQYF. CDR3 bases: TGCAGCGTTGAAGCGGACACCCCAGATACGCAGTATTTT.

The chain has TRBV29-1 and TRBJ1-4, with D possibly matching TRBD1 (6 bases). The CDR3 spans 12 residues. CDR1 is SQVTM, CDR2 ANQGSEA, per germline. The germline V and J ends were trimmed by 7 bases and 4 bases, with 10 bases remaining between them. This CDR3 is CSAGHVNEKLFF. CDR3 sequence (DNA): TGCAGCGCGGGACACGTTAATGAAAAACTGTTTTTT.

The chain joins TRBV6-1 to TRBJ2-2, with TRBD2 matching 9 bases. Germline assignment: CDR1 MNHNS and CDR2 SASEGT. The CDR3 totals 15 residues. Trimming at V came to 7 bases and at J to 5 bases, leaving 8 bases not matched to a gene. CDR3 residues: CASIIRAGGTGELFF. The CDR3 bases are TGTGCCAGCATTATACGGGCGGGGGGGACCGGGGAGCTGTTTTTT.

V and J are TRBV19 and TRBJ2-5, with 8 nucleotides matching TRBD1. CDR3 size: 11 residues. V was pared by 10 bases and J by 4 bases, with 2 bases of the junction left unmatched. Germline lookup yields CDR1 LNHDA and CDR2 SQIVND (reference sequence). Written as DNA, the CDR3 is TGTGCCACCGACAGGGGAGAGACCCAGTACTTC. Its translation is CATDRGETQYF.

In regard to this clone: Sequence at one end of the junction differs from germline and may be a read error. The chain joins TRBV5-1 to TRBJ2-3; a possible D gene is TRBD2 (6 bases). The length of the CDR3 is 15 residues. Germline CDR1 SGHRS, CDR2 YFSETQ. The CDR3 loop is CASTLEGRMADTQYF. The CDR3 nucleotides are TGCGCCAGCACCTTGGAGGGGCGGATGGCAGATACGCAGTATTTT.

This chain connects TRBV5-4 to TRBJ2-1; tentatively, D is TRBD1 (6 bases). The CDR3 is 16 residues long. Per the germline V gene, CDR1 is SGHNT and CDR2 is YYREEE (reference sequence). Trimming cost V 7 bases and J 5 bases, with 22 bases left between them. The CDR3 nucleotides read TGTGCCAGCTCCCCGTCCGTGAGGGGGTTAAACAATGAGCAGTTCTTC. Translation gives CASSPSVRGLNNEQFF. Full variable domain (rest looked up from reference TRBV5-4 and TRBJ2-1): ETGVTQSPTHLIKTRGQQVTLRCSSQSGHNTVSWYQQALGQGPQFIFQYYREEENGRGNFPPRFSGLQFPNYSSELNVNALELDDSALYLCASSPSVRGLNNEQFFGPGTRLTVL.

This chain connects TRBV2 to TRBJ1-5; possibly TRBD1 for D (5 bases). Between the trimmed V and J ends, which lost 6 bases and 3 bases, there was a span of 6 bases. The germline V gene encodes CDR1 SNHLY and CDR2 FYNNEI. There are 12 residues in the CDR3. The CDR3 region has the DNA TGTGCCAGCAGAGGGGACAATCAGCCCCAGCATTTT. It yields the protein CASRGDNQPQHF.

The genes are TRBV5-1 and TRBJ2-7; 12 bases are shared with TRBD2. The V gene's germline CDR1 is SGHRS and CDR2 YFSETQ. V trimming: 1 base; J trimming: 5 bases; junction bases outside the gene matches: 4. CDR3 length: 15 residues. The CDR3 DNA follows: TGCGCCAGCAGCTTGCGACTAGCGGGAGTTAACGAGCAGTACTTC. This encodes CASSLRLAGVNEQYF.

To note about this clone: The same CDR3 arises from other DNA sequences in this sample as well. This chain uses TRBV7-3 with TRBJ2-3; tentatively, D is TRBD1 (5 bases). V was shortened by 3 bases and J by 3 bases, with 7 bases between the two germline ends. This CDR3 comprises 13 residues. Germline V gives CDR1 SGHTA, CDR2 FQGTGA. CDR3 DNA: TGTGCCAGCAGCTTGCAGGGAACAGATACGCAGTATTTT. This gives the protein CASSLQGTDTQYF. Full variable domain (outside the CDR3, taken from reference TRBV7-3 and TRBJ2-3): GAGVSQTPSNKVTEKGKYVELRCDPISGHTALYWYRQSLGQGPEFLIYFQGTGAADDSGLPNDRFFAVRPEGSVSTLKIQRTERGDSAVYLCASSLQGTDTQYFGPGTRLTVL.

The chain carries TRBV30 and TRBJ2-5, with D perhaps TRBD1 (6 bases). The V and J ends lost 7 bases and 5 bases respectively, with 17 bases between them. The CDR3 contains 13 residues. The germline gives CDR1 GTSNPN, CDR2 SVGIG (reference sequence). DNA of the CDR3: TGTGCCTCGAAAACAGGGAGAACGGAGACCCAGTACTTC. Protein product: CASKTGRTETQYF.

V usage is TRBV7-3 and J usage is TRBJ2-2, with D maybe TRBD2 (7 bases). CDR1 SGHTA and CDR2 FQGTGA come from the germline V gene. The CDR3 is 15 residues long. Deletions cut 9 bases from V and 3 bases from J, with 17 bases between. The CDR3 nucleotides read TGTGCCAGTAGACTTAAAGGGGGGGACACCGGGGAGCTGTTTTTT. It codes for CASRLKGGDTGELFF.